This TCR beta chain was identified in a study of regulatory T cells in long-lasting Graves disease. V lost 1 base and J lost 1; bases outside the gene matches: 7. CDR1 and CDR2 (germline): DFQATT, SNEGSKA (reference sequence). CDR3 length: 16 amino acids. Library construction for TCR beta used iRepertoire HTBI primers and Arm-PCR of CDR3 regions. MiXCR was run by TCRdb on the multiplex PCR reads, yielding one entry per CDR3 protein. The sample records just over 600,000 distinct CDR3 sequences, approximately 15% being singletons. Concerning this clonotype itself: Its antigen is undetermined.

Study-level points and caveats: Those with persistent Graves' had less TCR diversity than newly diagnosed patients.

As for time point: newly diagnosed GD, antithyroid drugs for less than 3 months. The TCR library used RNA extracted from PBMCs. These records were also assigned to another study, of T cells in Graves' hyperthyroidism and ophthalmopathy. That paper states: In the first-round RT-PCR of the TCR CDR3, the HTBI primer set was used. With a median lead of approximately 6.4 months before onset, the model predicted ophthalmopathy.

This rearrangement joins TRBV20-1 to TRBJ2-1, with 7 bases aligning to TRBD2. Specimen: peripheral blood mononuclear cells (PBMCs), collected at new diagnosis, from a patient treated with antithyroid drugs. The receptor was derived from a woman in her 30s with Graves disease. This chain's CDR3 is CSARGKRGRSYNEQFF. The CDR3 nucleotides are TGCAGTGCTAGAGGAAAGCGGGGAAGGTCCTACAATGAGCAGTTCTTC.